This is a list of T cell receptor beta chains from one sample in a study of a mutant IDH1 vaccine in newly diagnosed glioma. Sequencing used immunoSEQ multiplex PCR; TCRdb keeps in-frame clones, though not all of them. Of 25,000 to 30,000 clones in the sample, roughly 84% are singletons; the top ten hold 7.2%. No antigen has been assigned to these receptors. This sample comprised PBMCs, obtained from a glioma patient whose treatment included an IDH1 peptide vaccine. The receptors derive from a man between 35 and 55 years old with glioma. Some clones in this sample may be carry-over from other donors' samples. CDR3s include the opening cysteine and the closing phenylalanine or tryptophan. Fields, in order: J gene, V gene, CDR3 protein.

TRBJ1-1 | TRBV6-5 | CASISSGDTAEAFF
TRBJ2-1 | TRBV6-4 | CASSDASGGYNEQFF
TRBJ2-2 | TRBV6-6 | CASSYSGGRAGELFF
TRBJ1-1 | TRBV6-1 | CASSDQDGTEAFF
TRBJ1-2 | TRBV11-2 | CASSPPGSYGYTF
TRBJ2-1 | TRBV4-1 | CASSHAGLNEQFF
TRBJ1-3 | TRBV4-3 | CASSQNSGNTIYF
TRBJ2-2 | TRBV7-2 | CASSPDWGAGELFF
TRBJ1-2 | TRBV11-2 | CASSLVGAAEGYGYTF
TRBJ1-2 | TRBV6-6 | CASRSGSGYTF
TRBJ1-4 | TRBV6-1 | CASSPGTGTNEKLFF
TRBJ2-2 | TRBV11-1 | CASSFWEAGGPGELFF
TRBJ1-2 | TRBV6-1 | CASSEGSSGWGYTF
TRBJ1-4 | TRBV30 | CAWRLGGVEKLFF